The 17 T cell receptor beta chains in this list originate from one sample, sequenced in a study of cytomegalovirus exposure and HLA in healthy donors. The PCR used 60 Vbeta and 13 Jbeta primers. Profiling relied on immunoSEQ multiplex PCR, and the TCRdb table lists in-frame clones only, not all of them. Of about 110,000 clones listed, about two thirds were seen once; the top ten hold 0.65% to 0.85%. The sequenced material came from PBMCs. Receptor source: a boy aged 5-17 years in good health and CMV-seronegative.

The chain links TRBV6-5 to TRBJ2-5; 10 positions match TRBD2. Trimming cost V 5 bases and J 5 bases; bases outside gene matches: 2. This CDR3 comprises 13 residues. In germline, CDR1 is MNHEY, CDR2 SVGAGI. CDR3 DNA sequence: TGTGCCAGCAGTCCGGGACTAGCGGAGACCCAGTACTTC. This gives the protein CASSPGLAETQYF.

The chain combines TRBV30 with TRBJ1-2; the D is unclear. V lost 2 bases and J lost 8, with 15 bases in between. This CDR3 comprises 13 residues. Germline V gives CDR1 GTSNPN, CDR2 SVGIG (reference sequence). Written as DNA, the CDR3 is TGTGCCTGGAGTCGTCCGGGGAGCGGGGGCTACACCTTC. Its protein is CAWSRPGSGGYTF.

The chain links TRBV9 to TRBJ1-3; no reliable D call. V was clipped by 4 bases and J by 8 bases, with 10 bases between them. Germline CDR1 and CDR2: SGDLS and YYNGEE. There are 12 residues in the CDR3. For the CDR3, the DNA is TGTGCCAGCAGCCCCACCCGGGACACCATATATTTT. It codes for CASSPTRDTIYF.

This rearrangement joins TRBV29-1 to TRBJ2-7; the match to TRBD1 covers 9 bases. Looked up from germline, CDR1 is SQVTM and CDR2 is ANQGSEA. V lost 0 bases and J lost 6; bases outside the gene matches: 3. The CDR3 totals 13 residues. CDR3 DNA sequence: TGCAGCGTTGAAGAGGGGACAGGGAGCGAGCAGTACTTC. The encoded protein is CSVEEGTGSEQYF.

The V gene is TRBV6-5, the J gene TRBJ2-3, with D tentatively TRBD2 (6 bases). V lost 7 bases and J 3 bases, leaving 11 bases between the germline ends. Per the germline V gene, CDR1 is MNHEY and CDR2 is SVGAGI. The CDR3 spans 13 residues. The CDR3 nucleotides read TGTGCCAGCACCCTCGGGGGTACAGATACGCAGTATTTT. Protein product: CASTLGGTDTQYF.

CDR3 region: CASRPGQSSGNTIYF. In nucleotides, the CDR3 is TGTGCCAGCAGGCCGGGACAGTCCTCTGGAAACACCATATATTTT. V and J are TRBV6-1 and TRBJ1-3; the match to TRBD1 covers 7 bases. Per the germline V gene, CDR1 is MNHNS and CDR2 is SASEGT. V trimming: 6 bases; J trimming: 0 bases; junction bases outside the gene matches: 5. This CDR3 spans 15 amino acids.

The CDR3 loop reads CASSGLADAYSYEQYF. The CDR3 DNA reads as TGTGCCAGCTCCGGACTAGCGGACGCTTACTCCTACGAGCAGTACTTC. This chain connects TRBV28 to TRBJ2-7, with TRBD2 identical over 10 bases. After removal of 8 bases from V and 0 bases from J, the junction contained 10 bases not matched to a gene. This CDR3 region has 16 residues. Germline CDR1 is MDHEN and CDR2 is SYDVKM.

This clone occurred a few times. The V gene is TRBV2, the J gene TRBJ2-1; 7 bases map to TRBD1. CDR3 length: 14 amino acids. The germline V gene encodes CDR1 SNHLY and CDR2 FYNNEI. The V and J ends lost 0 bases and 7 bases, in that order; junction bases with no gene match: 3. CDR3 sequence reads: CASSEATGRNEQFF. The CDR3 DNA sequence: TGTGCCAGCAGTGAAGCGACAGGGCGGAATGAGCAGTTCTTC.

CDR3 sequence (DNA): TGTGCCAGCAGAAAGGGGGTTATACAGCCCCAGCATTTT. Translating gives CASRKGVIQPQHF. The chain combines TRBV28 with TRBJ1-5; D is perhaps TRBD1 (6 bases). V lost 6 bases to trimming and J lost 7 bases, with 13 bases between them. CDR3 size: 13 residues. In germline, CDR1 is MDHEN, CDR2 SYDVKM.

The V call is TRBV5-4, the J call TRBJ1-2; 9 nucleotides align to TRBD1. This CDR3 region has 15 residues. Germline trimming cut 3 bases from V and 4 bases from J; bases unmatched to any gene: 7. CDR1 and CDR2 from the germline V gene are SGHNT and YYREEE (reference sequence). CDR3 DNA sequence: TGTGCCAGCAGCTCCCGGGACAGGGTGCTCTATGGCTACACCTTC. Translating gives CASSSRDRVLYGYTF.

This clone appeared a single time. V is TRBV30 and J is TRBJ2-7; 7 bases fit TRBD1. Per the germline V gene, CDR1 is GTSNPN and CDR2 is SVGIG (reference sequence). CDR3 size: 14 residues. Trimming removed 3 bases from V and 2 bases from J; junction bases left unmatched: 7. As DNA, the CDR3 is TGTGCCTGGAGACGACAGGGTCCACCCTACGAGCAGTACTTC. Translation: CAWRRQGPPYEQYF.

The rearrangement uses TRBV7-9 and TRBJ2-7; D might be TRBD2 (6 bases). The CDR3 length is 12 residues. V was pared by 4 bases and J by 6 bases, with 10 bases between. Germline V gives CDR1 SEHNR, CDR2 FQNEAQ (reference sequence). The DNA of the CDR3 is TGTGCCAGCAGCTCCCAGGGAGGCGAGCAGTACTTC. Its translation: CASSSQGGEQYF.

This chain joins TRBV28 and TRBJ1-1; D remains ambiguous. V dropped 2 bases and J dropped 1 base, with 8 bases sitting between them. CDR1 and CDR2 from the germline V gene are MDHEN and SYDVKM. The length of the CDR3 is 14 residues. This CDR3 reads CASSLGDGNTEAFF. The CDR3 region has the DNA TGTGCCAGCAGTTTAGGAGACGGGAACACTGAAGCTTTCTTT.

This sequence joins TRBV5-6 and TRBJ2-6; D may be TRBD2 (6 bases). CDR1 and CDR2 (germline): SGHDT, YYEEEE. The CDR3 spans 18 residues. The V gene lost 4 bases and the J gene lost 2 bases, with 19 bases spanning the gap. Here the CDR3 reads CASSLLGGLRAGANVLTF. CDR3 sequence (DNA): TGTGCCAGCAGCCTCCTGGGGGGTCTGAGGGCTGGGGCCAACGTCCTGACTTTC.

The V call is TRBV5-1, the J call TRBJ1-1, with D unclear. The germline gives CDR1 SGHRS, CDR2 YFSETQ. The germline V and J ends were trimmed by 1 base and 3 bases, with 7 bases remaining between them. This CDR3 spans 13 amino acids. In nucleotides, the CDR3 is TGCGCCAGCAGCTTGCGCCCGGACACTGAAGCTTTCTTT. It codes for CASSLRPDTEAFF.

The genes are TRBV5-1 and TRBJ2-5; D is perhaps TRBD1 (5 bases). Germline V gene data show CDR1 as SGHRS and CDR2 as YFSETQ. V was shortened by 2 bases and J by 3 bases, with 8 bases between the two germline ends. This CDR3 spans 13 amino acids. CDR3 nucleotides: TGCGCCAGCAGCTTAGCAGGGAAAGAGACCCAGTACTTC. Its protein product is CASSLAGKETQYF.

This chain links TRBV4-1 with TRBJ2-7; 10 positions agree with TRBD2. There are 18 residues in the CDR3. With V trimmed by 0 bases and J by 3 bases, 11 bases remained unmatched. CDR1 is MGHRA and CDR2 is YSYEKL in the germline V gene. CDR3 DNA: TGCGCCAGCAGCCAAGATCTCTATCTAGCGGGAGCAAGCTACGAGCAGTACTTC. Encoded protein: CASSQDLYLAGASYEQYF.